This TCR beta chain was recorded in a study of Graves' ophthalmopathy and Graves' hyperthyroidism. Overall study results and limits: The blood repertoire also included most expanded thyroid clonotypes above 0.001 frequency. Ophthalmopathy progression was predicted by the model at less than 71% sensitivity and 72.22% specificity.

A word on this clonotype: Its cognate antigen is unknown.

RNA transcripts served as template for amplifying TCR beta CDR3 sequences. An initial RT-PCR round employing HTBI primers preceded a second-round multiplex PCR. One entry per CDR3 protein, called by TCRdb with MiXCR from the multiplex PCR reads. The sample includes more than 1,000,000 distinct CDR3 sequences, about 35% of them seen just once. V was clipped by 2 bases and J by 9 bases, with 13 bases between them. CDR1 MNHEY and CDR2 SVGAGI come from the germline V gene. CDR3 size: 13 residues. The source is an adult man with Graves' hyperthyroidism. Sample: peripheral blood or thyroid tissue (not recorded which). The V and J genes are TRBV6-5 and TRBJ1-1; D is perhaps TRBD1 (5 bases). This CDR3 is CASSYTEGRKAFF. Written as DNA, the CDR3 is TGTGCCAGCAGTTACACGGAGGGACGGAAAGCTTTCTTT.